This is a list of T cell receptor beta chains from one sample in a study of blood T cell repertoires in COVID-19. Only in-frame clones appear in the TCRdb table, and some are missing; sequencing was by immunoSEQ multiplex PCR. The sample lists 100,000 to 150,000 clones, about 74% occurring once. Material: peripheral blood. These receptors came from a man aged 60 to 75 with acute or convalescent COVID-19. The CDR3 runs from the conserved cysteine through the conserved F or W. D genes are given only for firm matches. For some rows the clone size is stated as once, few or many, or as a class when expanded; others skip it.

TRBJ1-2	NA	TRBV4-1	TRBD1	TGCGCCAGCAGCCTACGACAGGGGTCAAAAGGGATTGGGGGTGGCTACACCTTC	CASSLRQGSKGIGGGYTF
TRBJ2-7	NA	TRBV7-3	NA	TGTGCCAGCAGCTTAAACCAGCGTCGCGAGCAGTACTTC	CASSLNQRREQYF
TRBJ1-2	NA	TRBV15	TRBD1	TGTGCCACCAGCAATATCCTGACAGGGGTAGGGTATGGCTACACCTTC	CATSNILTGVGYGYTF
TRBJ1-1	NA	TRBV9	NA	TGTGCCAGCAGCCCAACACGAGGGAGGGCCACTGAAGCTTTCTTT	CASSPTRGRATEAFF
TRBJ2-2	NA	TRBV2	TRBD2	TGTGCCAGCAGTTTAGCGGGAAATATAGTCGGGGAGCTGTTTTTT	CASSLAGNIVGELFF
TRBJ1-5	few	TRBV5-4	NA	TGTGCCAGTCCTGCTAAGCCCCAGCATTTT	CASPAKPQHF
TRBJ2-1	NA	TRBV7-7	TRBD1	TGTGCCAGCAGCCGGGGACAGATCAATGAGCAGTTCTTC	CASSRGQINEQFF
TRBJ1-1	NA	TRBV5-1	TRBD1	TGCGCCAGCAGCCAACAGGGGTTTGGCACTGAAGCTTTCTTT	CASSQQGFGTEAFF
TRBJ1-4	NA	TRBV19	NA	TGTGCCAGTAGTATTCTGGGGAGGTCAACTAATGAAAAACTGTTTTTT	CASSILGRSTNEKLFF
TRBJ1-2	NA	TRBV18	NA	TGTGCCAGCTCACCAGGGGCAACAAACTATGGCTACACCTTC	CASSPGATNYGYTF
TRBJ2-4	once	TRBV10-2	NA	TGCGCCAGCAGTGATTTTGCCTCTGACGGGGGGCTAAACATTCAGTACTTC	CASSDFASDGGLNIQYF
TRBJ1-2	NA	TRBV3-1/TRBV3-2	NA	TGTGCCAGCAGCCAAGCGAGGATTAGCTACACCTTC	CASSQARISYTF
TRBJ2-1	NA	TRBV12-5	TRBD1	TGTGCTAGTGGTCCCCCGGACAGGGGCAATGAGCAGTTCTTC	CASGPPDRGNEQFF
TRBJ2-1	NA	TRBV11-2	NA	TGTGCCAGCAGCTTATTGAGGGCAGGAGAGCAGTTCTTC	CASSLLRAGEQFF
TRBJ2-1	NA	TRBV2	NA	TGTGCCAGCTCCACAGCATCCTACAATGAGCAGTTCTTC	CASSTASYNEQFF
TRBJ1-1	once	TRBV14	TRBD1	TGTGCCAGCAGCCAAGATCTCCTAGACAGGGTAGCTTTCTTT	CASSQDLLDRVAFF
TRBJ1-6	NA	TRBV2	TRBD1	TGTGCCAGCAGCCGGGACAGGAATGGGGGGAACTCACCCCTCCACTTT	CASSRDRNGGNSPLHF
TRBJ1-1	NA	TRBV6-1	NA	TGTGCCAGCAGTGAAATGCTAGAGACGGAAGCTTTCTTT	CASSEMLETEAFF
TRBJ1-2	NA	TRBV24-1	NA	TGTGCCACCAGTGACAGTACTTCAGGGTTGAGCTACACCTTC	CATSDSTSGLSYTF
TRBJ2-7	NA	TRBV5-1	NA	TGCGCCAGCAGCTCCCTCCTTATAGACGAGCAGTACTTC	CASSSLLIDEQYF
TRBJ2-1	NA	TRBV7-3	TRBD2	TGTGCCAGCAGCTTAAGGCTAGCGGGGGGGCCGGATGAGCAGTTCTTC	CASSLRLAGGPDEQFF
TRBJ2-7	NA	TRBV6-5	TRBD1	TGTGCCAGCAGCCCCAGGGGGAATTCGCGCGAGCAGTACTTC	CASSPRGNSREQYF
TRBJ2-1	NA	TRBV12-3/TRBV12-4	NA	TGTGCCAGCAGTTTATCCGGGGGTAGTGAGCAGTTCTTC	CASSLSGGSEQFF
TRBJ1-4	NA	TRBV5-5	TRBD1	TGTGCCAGCAGCTTGGTTACAGGGGGCCGTGAAAAACTGTTTTTT	CASSLVTGGREKLFF
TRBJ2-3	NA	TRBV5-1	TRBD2	TGCGCCAGCGGGCGAGCGGGGGAAAGCACAGATACGCAGTATTTT	CASGRAGESTDTQYF
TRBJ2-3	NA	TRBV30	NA	TGTGCCTGGAGTGTAGCGAGGAGGACAGATACGCAGTATTTT	CAWSVARRTDTQYF
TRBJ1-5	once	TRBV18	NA	TGTGCCAGCTCACCCACCGGGAATCAGCCCCAGCATTTT	CASSPTGNQPQHF
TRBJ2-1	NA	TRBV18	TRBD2	TGTGCCAGCTTATCTAGCGGGAGGACTCTTAATGAGCAGTTCTTC	CASLSSGRTLNEQFF
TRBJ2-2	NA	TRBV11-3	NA	TGTGCCAGCAGCTTAGGCGATGTTACCGGGAGTCACGGGGAGCTGTTTTTT	CASSLGDVTGSHGELFF
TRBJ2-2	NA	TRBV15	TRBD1	TGTGCCACTTGGCACAGGGGGCGGACCGGGGAGCTGTTTTTT	CATWHRGRTGELFF
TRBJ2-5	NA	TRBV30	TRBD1	TGTGCCTGGAGTGGAGGGGACAGGGGAGGAGAGACCCAGTACTTC	CAWSGGDRGGETQYF
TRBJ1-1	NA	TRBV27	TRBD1	TGTGCCAGCAGTTACAGGGGCAACACTGAAGCTTTCTTT	CASSYRGNTEAFF
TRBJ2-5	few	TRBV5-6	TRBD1	TGTGCCAGCAGCTTGGATGGGACAGAAGAGACCCAGTACTTC	CASSLDGTEETQYF
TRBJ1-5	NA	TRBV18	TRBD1	TGTGCCAGCTCACCCACGGGACAGGGGAGGACCCAGCATTTT	CASSPTGQGRTQHF
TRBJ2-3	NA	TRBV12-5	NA	TGTGCTAGTGGTTCGCCGGGGACAGATACGCAGTATTTT	CASGSPGTDTQYF
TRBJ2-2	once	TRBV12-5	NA	TGTGCTAGTGGTTTGTGGGCAGGGTCACAGGACGGGGAGCTGTTTTTT	CASGLWAGSQDGELFF
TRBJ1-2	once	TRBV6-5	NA	TGTGCCAGCAGTTACGCGTTCCAGGGCGGCTACACCTTC	CASSYAFQGGYTF
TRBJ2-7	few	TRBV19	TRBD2	TGTGCCAGTAGTATCCACCGACTAGCGGGAGGGTCCTACGAGCAGTACTTC	CASSIHRLAGGSYEQYF
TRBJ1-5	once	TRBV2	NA	TGTGCCAGCAGAGCAGGGAATAGCAATCAGCCCCAGCATTTT	CASRAGNSNQPQHF
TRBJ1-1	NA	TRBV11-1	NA	TGTGCCAGCAGCTTTCGAGTAGGAGGGAACACTGAAGCTTTCTTT	CASSFRVGGNTEAFF
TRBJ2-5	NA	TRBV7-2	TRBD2	TGTGCCAGCAGCTTGGGACTAGCGGGAGCTGAGACCCAGTACTTC	CASSLGLAGAETQYF
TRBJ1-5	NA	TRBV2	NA	TGTGCCAGCCAACGGGAGGGCAATCAGCCCCAGCATTTT	CASQREGNQPQHF
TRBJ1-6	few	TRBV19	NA	TGTGCCAGTCGGCGGGCAGTGAATTCACCCCTCCACTTT	CASRRAVNSPLHF
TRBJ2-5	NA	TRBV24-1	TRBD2	TGTGCCACCAGTGATCCCAAGACTAGCGGGAGTCGGGAGACCCAGTACTTC	CATSDPKTSGSRETQYF
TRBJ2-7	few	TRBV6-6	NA	TGTGCCAGCAGGCAGGGCACCTACGAGCAGTACTTC	CASRQGTYEQYF
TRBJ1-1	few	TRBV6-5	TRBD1	TGTGCCAGCAGAGACCTCGGGACAGGGGGCACTGAAGCTTTCTTT	CASRDLGTGGTEAFF
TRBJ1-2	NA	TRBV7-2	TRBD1	TGTGCCAGCAGCTTAAGGGACAGGGATGGCTACACCTTC	CASSLRDRDGYTF
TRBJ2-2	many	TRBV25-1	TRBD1	TGTGCCAGCAGTGCTGCGGACAGGGGGAGGGTCGGGGAGCTGTTTTTT	CASSAADRGRVGELFF
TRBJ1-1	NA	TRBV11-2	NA	TGTGCCAGCAGAGTCGACAGAAGGGACACTGAAGCTTTCTTT	CASRVDRRDTEAFF